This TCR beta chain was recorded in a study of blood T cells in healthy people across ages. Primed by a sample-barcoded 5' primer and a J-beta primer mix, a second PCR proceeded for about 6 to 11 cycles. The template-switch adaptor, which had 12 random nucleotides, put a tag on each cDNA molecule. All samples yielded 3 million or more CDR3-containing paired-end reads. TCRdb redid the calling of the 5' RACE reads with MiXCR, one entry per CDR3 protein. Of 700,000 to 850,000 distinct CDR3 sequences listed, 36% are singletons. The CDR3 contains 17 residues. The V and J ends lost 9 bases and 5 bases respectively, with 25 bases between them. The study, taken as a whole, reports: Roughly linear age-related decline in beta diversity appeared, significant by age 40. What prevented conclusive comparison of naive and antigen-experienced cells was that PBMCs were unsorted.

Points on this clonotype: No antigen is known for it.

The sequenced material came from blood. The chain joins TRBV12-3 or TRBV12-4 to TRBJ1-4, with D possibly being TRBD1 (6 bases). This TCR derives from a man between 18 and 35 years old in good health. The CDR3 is CASSRGILPSGNEKLFF. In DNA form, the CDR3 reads TGTGCCAGTTCTAGGGGGATTTTACCAAGTGGGAATGAAAAACTGTTTTTT.